This T cell receptor (beta chain) was obtained from a study of T cells in Graves' hyperthyroidism and ophthalmopathy. Germline V gives CDR1 SEHNR, CDR2 FQNEAQ (reference sequence). The trim removed 5 bases at V and 2 bases at J, leaving 6 bases unmatched. There are 17 residues in the CDR3. Graves' hyperthyroidism showing no ophthalmopathy progression within 18 months was considered stable. Uncontrolled infection, other autoimmune disease, pregnancy or lactation disqualified patients from enrolment. Diagnoses rested on clinical symptoms, serum thyroxine and TRAb, thyroid ultrasound and orbital computed tomography. With regard to this clonotype: Its antigen is currently unknown.

Overall study results and limits: Most thyroid clonotypes with frequency above 0.001 were detected in blood.

From RNA transcripts, TCR beta CDR3 regions were amplified. Researchers ran a first-round RT-PCR on the TCR CDR3 using the HTBI primer set. TCRdb recomputed calls from the multiplex PCR reads with MiXCR, one row per CDR3 protein. This sample has under 350,000 distinct CDR3 sequences, with around a sixth found just once. Sequenced: blood. The chain links TRBV7-9 to TRBJ1-6; 10 nucleotides line up with TRBD1. The receptor's source is a woman between 45 and 60 years old with Graves' hyperthyroidism. CDR3 region: CASSKGTGETYNSPLHF. DNA of the CDR3: TGTGCCAGCAGCAAGGGGACAGGGGAAACCTATAATTCACCCCTCCACTTT.